The T cell receptor beta chain under discussion was sequenced for a study of cytomegalovirus exposure and HLA in healthy donors. In germline, CDR1 is SGHTA, CDR2 FQGNSA. Between the trimmed V and J ends, which lost 5 bases and 3 bases, there was a span of 13 bases. The CDR3 covers 14 residues. Amplification used 60 Vbeta primers and 13 Jbeta primers. TCRdb keeps only in-frame clones here, not all; method: immunoSEQ multiplex PCR. Found here are around 140,000 clones, about 78% of them singletons; the top ten hold approximately 1.6%. V is TRBV7-2 and J is TRBJ1-1; tentatively, D is TRBD1 (5 bases). Sequencing used PBMCs. This sequence was found in a female donor in good health and CMV-seronegative. CDR3 sequence reads: CASSPRVGDTEAFF. The CDR3 region has the DNA TGTGCCAGCAGCCCCAGGGTTGGGGACACTGAAGCTTTCTTT.